This T cell receptor beta chain was found in a study of OX40 agonist ivuxolimab in advanced cancers. Study-wide context: Every 2 weeks, patients got intravenous ivuxolimab at one of six dose levels (0.01-10 mg/kg).

CDR3 length equals 14 residues. J gave up 1 base and V 1 base, and 0 bases lay outside the gene matches. CDR1 is KGHSY, CDR2 FQNENV, per germline. The data were produced by immunoSEQ multiplex PCR, yet TCRdb's version contains in-frame clones alone and is incomplete. This sample has tens of thousands of clones, with approximately 79% found just once. Systemic immunosuppression or autoimmune disease history was grounds to exclude patients. Of note for this clone: The antigen is undetermined.

Broader study findings: Some patients without response likewise showed low normalized clonal expansion.

V and J are TRBV16 and TRBJ2-5; TRBD1 agrees at 7 bases. The sequencing here drew on CD4+ or CD8+ T cells sorted from blood, taken in a trial of the OX40 agonist ivuxolimab. The sequence was collected from an adult with an advanced solid tumor such as melanoma, head and neck, liver or kidney cancer. The CDR3 sequence is CASSQWTGQETQYF. The CDR3 region has the DNA TGTGCCAGCAGCCAATGGACAGGCCAAGAGACCCAGTACTTC.